Below are 29 T cell receptor beta chains sequenced from a single sample in a study of cytomegalovirus exposure and HLA in healthy donors (dated by TCRdb to between 2016 and 2019). The protocol used for the library was the immunoSEQ multiplex PCR assay. The multiplex PCR relied on a mix of 60 forward primers for TCR Vbeta segments and 13 reverse primers for TCR Jbeta segments. This immuneACCESS table, as held by TCRdb, lists in-frame sequences with V and J called but not all clones. Of the missing ones, under half trace to an unresolved V gene in checked studies; the others have no known cause. This sample gives around 150,000 clones in total; about 79% of them show up just once. The top ten constitute about 2.8% of the sample. The sequencing sample was made of PBMCs. The receptors come from a male donor in good health and CMV-seronegative.

This chain links TRBV6-5 with TRBJ1-4, with D uncertain. From germline, CDR1 is MNHEY and CDR2 SVGAGI. V was trimmed by 0 bases and J by 4 bases, leaving 9 bases between them. There are 15 residues in the CDR3. In DNA, the CDR3 is TGTGCCAGCAGTTACTCGAATGCACTTAATGAAAAACTGTTTTTT. Translated: CASSYSNALNEKLFF.

The count of this clone is one. CDR3 in DNA: TGTGCCAGCTCCCGCGACAGTTCGAACACCGGGGAGCTGTTTTTT. Translating it yields CASSRDSSNTGELFF. The chain has TRBV18 and TRBJ2-2; perhaps TRBD1 as D (5 bases). The CDR3 runs 15 residues. Per germline, CDR1 KGHSH and CDR2 LQKENI. The V gene lost 6 bases and the J gene lost 0 bases, with 11 bases spanning the gap.

The rearrangement joins TRBV6-5 to TRBJ2-3; possibly TRBD2 for D (5 bases). Per the germline V gene, CDR1 is MNHEY and CDR2 is SVGAGI. The V end lost 0 bases, the J end lost 0 bases, and 7 bases lay between the germline ends. CDR3 length: 15 amino acids. DNA of the CDR3: TGTGCCAGCAGTTACTCGGGCGGGAGCACAGATACGCAGTATTTT. Amino acid sequence: CASSYSGGSTDTQYF.

This chain connects TRBV7-3 to TRBJ1-2, with D hard to call. Germline CDR1 is SGHTA and CDR2 is FQGTGA. The CDR3 consists of 14 residues. The V end was cut by 5 bases, the J end by 8 bases, with 18 bases between. The CDR3 DNA is TGTGCCAGCAGCCCTACTAAGGTGGCTGGGGGCTACACCTTC. This sequence encodes CASSPTKVAGGYTF.

V gene TRBV19 combines with J gene TRBJ1-1; the D gene is possibly TRBD1 (5 bases). Per the germline V gene, CDR1 is LNHDA and CDR2 is SQIVND (reference sequence). V was shortened by 1 base and J by 6 bases, with 12 bases between the two germline ends. The CDR3 has 14 residues. CDR3 DNA sequence: TGTGCCAGTAGTATAGTCCGGGGGAAGGCTGAAGCTTTCTTT. This sequence encodes CASSIVRGKAEAFF.

This chain joins TRBV2 and TRBJ2-7; perhaps TRBD1 as D (6 bases). From germline, CDR1 is SNHLY and CDR2 FYNNEI. V was cut by 0 bases and J by 3 bases, with 9 bases left in between. The CDR3 covers 14 residues. CDR3 sequence: CASSEAQGVYEQYF. CDR3 nucleotides: TGTGCCAGCAGTGAAGCACAGGGTGTCTACGAGCAGTACTTC. Together with reference TRBV2 and TRBJ2-7, the CDR3 gives the full variable domain: EPEVTQTPSHQVTQMGQEVILRCVPISNHLYFYWYRQILGQKVEFLVSFYNNEISEKSEIFDDQFSVERPDGSNFTLKIRSTKLEDSAMYFCASSEAQGVYEQYFGPGTRLTVT.

The rearrangement links TRBV27 to TRBJ1-6; no clear D. CDR3 size: 12 residues. The germline gives CDR1 MNHEY, CDR2 SMNVEV (reference sequence). The V end was cut by 5 bases, the J end by 9 bases, with 8 bases between. CDR3 protein: CASSTPSSPLHF. CDR3 nucleotide sequence: TGTGCCAGCAGTACCCCGAGTTCACCCCTCCACTTT.

CDR3 nucleotides: TGCAGCGTCGACCCGGGGGAGAACACTGAAGCTTTCTTT. Its translation: CSVDPGENTEAFF. The chain joins TRBV29-1 to TRBJ1-1; the D gene is possibly TRBD1 (5 bases). The CDR3 is made up of 13 amino acids. The germline V and J ends were trimmed by 6 bases and 1 base, with 12 bases remaining between them. Germline V gene sequence: CDR1 SQVTM, CDR2 ANQGSEA.

This clone was counted a single time. The chain joins TRBV19 to TRBJ1-2, with a weak D call TRBD1 (5 bases). The length of the CDR3 is 15 residues. V shed 7 bases and J shed 3 bases, with 18 bases lying between them. CDR1 and CDR2 from the germline V gene are LNHDA and SQIVND (reference sequence). The CDR3 reads CASKPGFGGDYGYTF. The CDR3 DNA sequence: TGTGCCAGTAAACCAGGGTTCGGAGGGGACTATGGCTACACCTTC.

V and J are TRBV5-1 and TRBJ2-1; TRBD1 matches 9 bases. With V trimmed by 3 bases and J by 9 bases, 10 bases remained unmatched. The CDR3 spans 15 residues. Germline lookup yields CDR1 SGHRS and CDR2 YFSETQ. The CDR3 region is CASSWTGTGTSEQFF. The CDR3 DNA sequence: TGCGCCAGCAGCTGGACCGGGACAGGGACGTCTGAGCAGTTCTTC. The full variable domain, its missing parts supplied by reference TRBV5-1 and TRBJ2-1, is KAGVTQTPRYLIKTRGQQVTLSCSPISGHRSVSWYQQTPGQGLQFLFEYFSETQRNKGNFPGRFSGRQFSNSRSEMNVSTLELGDSALYLCASSWTGTGTSEQFFGPGTRLTVL.

This sequence joins TRBV21-1 and TRBJ2-7; the table's D call, TRBD2, has no DNA check behind it. TRBV21-1 has pseudogene status. The CDR3 is 18 residues long. The CDR3 loop is CASSTPYEEAESSYEQYF. The CDR3 nucleotides read TGTGCCAGCAGCACCCCTTACGAAGAAGCGGAAAGCTCCTACGAGCAGTACTTC.

The chain recombines TRBV19 with TRBJ2-3, with D hard to call. The ends were cut back, 7 bases at V and 10 bases at J, with 21 bases in the middle. CDR1 and CDR2 from the germline V gene are LNHDA and SQIVND (reference sequence). This CDR3 spans 14 amino acids. The CDR3 region is CASTTTAPGGAQYF. DNA of the CDR3: TGTGCCAGTACCACGACTGCCCCCGGTGGAGCGCAGTATTTT.

This rearrangement joins TRBV19 to TRBJ2-7; 7 bases are a match to TRBD1. Germline V gene sequence: CDR1 LNHDA, CDR2 SQIVND (reference sequence). The CDR3 is 12 amino acids. V lost 6 bases and J lost 2; bases outside the gene matches: 1. The DNA of the CDR3 is TGTGCCAGTAGGACAGGGACCTACGAGCAGTACTTC. Protein product: CASRTGTYEQYF.

This clone was seen only once. This chain links TRBV10-2 with TRBJ2-7, with D maybe TRBD2 (5 bases). Germline CDR1 reads WSHSY; CDR2 reads SAAADI. The CDR3 covers 13 residues. The V gene lost 6 bases and the J gene lost 2 bases, with 11 bases spanning the gap. The DNA for the CDR3 is TGCGCCAGCAGCGCTAGCACCCCCTACGAGCAGTACTTC. It is translated as CASSASTPYEQYF.

The chain recombines TRBV7-9 with TRBJ1-2, with 7 bases that match TRBD1. CDR3 size: 15 residues. The ends lost 5 bases at V and 8 bases at J; junction bases unmatched: 14. CDR1 is SEHNR, CDR2 FQNEAQ, per germline (reference sequence). The chain's CDR3 is CASSSGGQSVGGYTF. In nucleotides, the CDR3 is TGTGCCAGCAGCAGCGGGGGACAGTCGGTGGGCGGCTACACCTTC. Using reference TRBV7-9 and TRBJ1-2 for the parts outside the CDR3, the full variable domain is DTGVSQNPRHKITKRGQNVTFRCDPISEHNRLYWYRQTLGQGPEFLTYFQNEAQLEKSRLLSDRFSAERPKGSFSTLEIQRTEQGDSAMYLCASSSGGQSVGGYTFGSGTRLTVV.

This clone was counted only a few times. The chain has TRBV5-4 and TRBJ2-7, with D possibly being TRBD2 (5 bases). Trimming took off 4 bases at V and 0 bases at J, with 14 bases between the two ends. From germline, CDR1 is SGHNT and CDR2 YYREEE (reference sequence). The CDR3 runs to 15 residues. The DNA of the CDR3 is TGTGCCAGCAGCCGGGCTACTGGGAGCTCCTACGAGCAGTACTTC. It codes for CASSRATGSSYEQYF.

The rearrangement joins TRBV9 to TRBJ1-1; D is perhaps TRBD1 (5 bases). V was trimmed by 4 bases and J by 5 bases, leaving 18 bases between them. The germline V gene has CDR1 SGDLS and CDR2 YYNGEE. The CDR3 spans 15 residues. The CDR3 spells CASSSRGSLGTEAFF. For the CDR3, the DNA is TGTGCCAGCAGCTCACGGGGGTCCCTGGGGACTGAAGCTTTCTTT. Using reference TRBV9 and TRBJ1-1 for the parts outside the CDR3, the full variable domain is DSGVTQTPKHLITATGQRVTLRCSPRSGDLSVYWYQQSLDQGLQFLIQYYNGEERAKGNILERFSAQQFPDLHSELNLSSLELGDSALYFCASSSRGSLGTEAFFGQGTRLTVV.

This clone was recorded once. The chain combines TRBV7-2 with TRBJ1-5; 7 bases fit TRBD1. There are 13 residues in the CDR3. V lost 1 base to trimming and J lost 10 bases; unmatched junction nucleotides: 4. CDR1 is SGHTA and CDR2 is FQGNSA in the germline V gene. DNA for the CDR3: TGTGCCAGCAGCTTAGAGGAGGGGGCACCCCAGCATTTT. Its protein is CASSLEEGAPQHF. Full variable domain (missing parts from reference TRBV7-2 and TRBJ1-5): GAGVSQSPSNKVTEKGKDVELRCDPISGHTALYWYRQSLGQGLEFLIYFQGNSAPDKSGLPSDRFSAERTGGSVSTLTIQRTQQEDSAVYLCASSLEEGAPQHFGDGTRLSIL.

V and J are TRBV29-1 and TRBJ2-7; perhaps TRBD1 as D (5 bases). The CDR3 extends over 12 amino acids. V was trimmed by 5 bases and J by 6 bases, leaving 14 bases between them. Germline assignment: CDR1 SQVTM and CDR2 ANQGSEA. The CDR3 here is CSVRTPASEQYF. For the CDR3, the DNA is TGCAGCGTTCGGACACCCGCCAGCGAGCAGTACTTC.

V and J are TRBV7-9 and TRBJ2-3; TRBD1 agrees at 9 bases. This CDR3 comprises 17 residues. After removal of 5 bases from V and 1 base from J, the junction contained 10 bases not matched to a gene. Germline CDR1 SEHNR, CDR2 FQNEAQ (reference sequence). The DNA of the CDR3 is TGTGCCAGCAGCAGGAGGTTGCGGGACAGGGGCACAGATACGCAGTATTTT. It translates to CASSRRLRDRGTDTQYF.

As DNA, the CDR3 is TGTGCCAGCAGCTTTCAAAGGGGGCTCTACGAGCAGTACTTC. It is translated as CASSFQRGLYEQYF. The J gene is TRBJ2-7, the V gene TRBV6-5, with 7 bases aligning to TRBD1. The CDR3 totals 14 residues. CDR1 is MNHEY and CDR2 is SVGAGI in the germline V gene. The V gene end was trimmed by 6 bases and the J gene end by 3 bases; junction bases not matched to a gene: 8.

CDR3 DNA sequence: TGTGCCAGCAGCCCCTCGGGGGTGACAGGGGGGTTGTATGGCTACACCTTC. It encodes CASSPSGVTGGLYGYTF. The chain has TRBV5-4 and TRBJ1-2, with TRBD1 matching 9 bases. The junction had 15 bases not matched to a gene; V was cut back by 4 bases and J by 5 bases. Germline V gene data show CDR1 as SGHNT and CDR2 as YYREEE (reference sequence). The CDR3 loop spans 17 amino acids.

As concerns this clone: Other nucleotide sequences in the sample specify the same CDR3. The chain has TRBV7-9 and TRBJ2-7; TRBD2 matches 12 bases. The CDR3 is 15 residues long. V dropped 5 bases and J dropped 5; count of bases not matched to a gene: 7. Germline V gene data show CDR1 as SEHNR and CDR2 as FQNEAQ (reference sequence). The CDR3: CASSQTSGRIHEQYF. Written as DNA, the CDR3 is TGTGCCAGCAGCCAGACTAGCGGGAGAATCCACGAGCAGTACTTC.

This chain joins TRBV6-4 and TRBJ2-1, with 7 bases matching TRBD2. CDR3 length equals 18 residues. CDR1 and CDR2 (germline): MRHNA, SNTAGT. V trimming: 0 bases; J trimming: 7 bases; junction bases outside the gene matches: 15. CDR3 in DNA: TGTGCCAGCAGTGACTCGGAACTAGCGCAGAATCGGCAAAATGAGCAGTTCTTC. Amino acid sequence: CASSDSELAQNRQNEQFF.

The chain joins TRBV7-9 to TRBJ1-2, with 10 bases identical to TRBD1. The CDR3 covers 14 residues. V lost 8 bases to trimming and J lost 2 bases; unmatched junction nucleotides: 5. CDR1 and CDR2 (germline): SEHNR, FQNEAQ (reference sequence). The chain's CDR3 is CASLDRGRNYGYTF. The DNA of the CDR3 is TGTGCCAGCTTAGACAGGGGGCGAAACTATGGCTACACCTTC.

The rearrangement joins TRBV27 to TRBJ2-1; 11 nucleotides align to TRBD2. Losses at the gene ends were 3 bases for V and 2 bases for J; bases not matched to a gene: 3. CDR3 length: 16 residues. Germline-derived CDR1 and CDR2 are MNHEY and SMNVEV (reference sequence). The CDR3 DNA reads as TGTGCCAGCAGTTTCCAGGGACTAGCGGCCTACAATGAGCAGTTCTTC. It encodes CASSFQGLAAYNEQFF.

This chain links TRBV28 with TRBJ2-7, with a tentative D call TRBD1 (5 bases). The V end was cut by 2 bases, the J end by 3 bases, with 14 bases between. The CDR3 sequence is 15 residues long. Germline CDR1 and CDR2: MDHEN and SYDVKM. The CDR3 is CASSLRGSARYEQYF. The DNA for the CDR3 is TGTGCCAGCAGTTTAAGGGGCAGCGCCCGCTACGAGCAGTACTTC.

The chain links TRBV7-3 to TRBJ1-2; TRBD1 might be the D (5 bases). V was shortened by 4 bases and J by 2 bases, with 14 bases between the two germline ends. This CDR3 has 15 amino acids. The germline gives CDR1 SGHTA, CDR2 FQGTGA. CDR3 DNA sequence: TGTGCCAGCAGCTGGGGCGCGGTAACCAACTATGGCTACACCTTC. This encodes CASSWGAVTNYGYTF.

This clone has only a few counts. V and J are TRBV18 and TRBJ1-2, with TRBD1 identical over 7 bases. The V and J ends lost 1 base and 8 bases, in that order; junction bases with no gene match: 13. Per the germline V gene, CDR1 is KGHSH and CDR2 is LQKENI. The CDR3 is 16 amino acids. The CDR3 sequence is CASSPRQAKGAGGYTF. CDR3 DNA: TGTGCCAGCTCACCACGTCAGGCGAAGGGGGCTGGAGGCTACACCTTC.